Listed below are T cell receptor beta chains from one sample, sequenced in a study of cytomegalovirus exposure and HLA in healthy donors. Here immunoSEQ multiplex PCR was the method, and the copy in TCRdb shows in-frame clones only, minus some. The top ten clones hold approximately 2.3% of a sample with around 300,000 clones, roughly 70% of them seen once. The material sequenced was PBMCs. These receptors all come from a female donor in good health and CMV-seronegative. Each CDR3 is given with its conserved first and last residue. Each record gives: D gene, J gene, V gene, clone size, CDR3 DNA, CDR3 protein. A D gene is named only where the DNA matches it firmly. Part of the rows lack a size; the others show once, few, many or a class for expanded clones.

TRBD1 | TRBJ2-7 | TRBV6-5 | - | TGTGCCAGCAGACCAACTGGGACAGGGGGGTACGAGCAGTACTTC | CASRPTGTGGYEQYF
- | TRBJ2-1 | TRBV7-3 | - | TGTGCCAGCAGCCCTGGACTCCAGATGGTTCGTGAGCAGTTCTTC | CASSPGLQMVREQFF
- | TRBJ1-3 | TRBV19 | - | TGTGCCAGTAGGGACAGCAGCTCTGGAAACACCATATATTTT | CASRDSSSGNTIYF
TRBD1 | TRBJ2-1 | TRBV10-3 | - | TGTGCCATCAGTGAGTCCGAGGGGGCAATGGAGCAGTTCTTC | CAISESEGAMEQFF
TRBD2 | TRBJ2-5 | TRBV4-2 | once | TGTGCCAGCAGCCAAGCGGCTAGCGGGAGTGATTGGGAGACCCAGTACTTC | CASSQAASGSDWETQYF
- | TRBJ2-5 | TRBV11-3 | - | TGTGCCAGCAGCTCGGACAGCCCGGGGACCCAGTACTTC | CASSSDSPGTQYF
- | TRBJ1-6 | TRBV4-1 | - | TGCGCCAGCAGCCAAGTTGGCAGTAATTCACCCCTCCACTTT | CASSQVGSNSPLHF
TRBD2 | TRBJ2-7 | TRBV6-1 | - | TGTGCCAGCAGACCTAGCGGGTGGGCCTACGAGCAGTACTTC | CASRPSGWAYEQYF
TRBD2 | TRBJ2-7 | TRBV4-1 | - | TGCGCCAGCAGCCAAGATCCGCCGGGAGGCTCCTACGAGCAGTACTTC | CASSQDPPGGSYEQYF
- | TRBJ2-1 | TRBV4-1 | - | TGCGCCAGCAGCCACGACCCCAAAGGGGCGGACAATGAGCAGTTCTTC | CASSHDPKGADNEQFF
- | TRBJ2-3 | TRBV7-2 | few | TGTGCCAGCAGCTTAGGCCAGTTTAGCACAGATACGCAGTATTTT | CASSLGQFSTDTQYF
- | TRBJ1-1 | TRBV27 | - | TGTGCCAGCAGTTCCCGGACATACTTAATGAACACTGAAGCTTTCTTT | CASSSRTYLMNTEAFF
- | TRBJ1-2 | TRBV7-9 | - | TGTTCCAGCAGCTTATCGGGGACACACTATGGCTACACCTTC | CSSSLSGTHYGYTF
- | TRBJ2-3 | TRBV2 | - | TGTGCCAGCAGTAGGGCTAGCCGGGATACGCAGTATTTT | CASSRASRDTQYF
- | TRBJ2-5 | TRBV11-2 | - | TGTGCCAGCAGCTTAGAGACAGGACTTATGAAAGAGACCCAGTACTTC | CASSLETGLMKETQYF
- | TRBJ2-7 | TRBV6-5 | - | TGTGCCAGCAGTTACGGGCAGCCCTACGAGCAGTACTTC | CASSYGQPYEQYF